Sequencing of this T cell receptor (beta chain) was carried out in a study of blood T cell repertoires in COVID-19. The wider study: There were acute and convalescent COVID-19 samples, and they came from the United States, Italy and Spain.

Produced via immunoSEQ multiplex PCR; TCRdb's table is partial and in-frame only. This table holds fewer than 45,000 clones, roughly four fifths found once. The V and J ends lost 3 bases and 2 bases, in that order; junction bases with no gene match: 1. This CDR3 comprises 15 residues. Germline V lookup: CDR1 SGDLS, CDR2 YYNGEE. This sequence was found in a man aged 35-49 years with active or convalescent COVID-19. The gene calls are TRBV9 and TRBJ2-1, with TRBD2 matching 11 bases. The sample comprised peripheral blood. CDR3 bases: TGTGCCAGCAGCGCGACTAGCGGGGCCTACAATGAGCAGTTCTTC. Its translation is CASSATSGAYNEQFF.